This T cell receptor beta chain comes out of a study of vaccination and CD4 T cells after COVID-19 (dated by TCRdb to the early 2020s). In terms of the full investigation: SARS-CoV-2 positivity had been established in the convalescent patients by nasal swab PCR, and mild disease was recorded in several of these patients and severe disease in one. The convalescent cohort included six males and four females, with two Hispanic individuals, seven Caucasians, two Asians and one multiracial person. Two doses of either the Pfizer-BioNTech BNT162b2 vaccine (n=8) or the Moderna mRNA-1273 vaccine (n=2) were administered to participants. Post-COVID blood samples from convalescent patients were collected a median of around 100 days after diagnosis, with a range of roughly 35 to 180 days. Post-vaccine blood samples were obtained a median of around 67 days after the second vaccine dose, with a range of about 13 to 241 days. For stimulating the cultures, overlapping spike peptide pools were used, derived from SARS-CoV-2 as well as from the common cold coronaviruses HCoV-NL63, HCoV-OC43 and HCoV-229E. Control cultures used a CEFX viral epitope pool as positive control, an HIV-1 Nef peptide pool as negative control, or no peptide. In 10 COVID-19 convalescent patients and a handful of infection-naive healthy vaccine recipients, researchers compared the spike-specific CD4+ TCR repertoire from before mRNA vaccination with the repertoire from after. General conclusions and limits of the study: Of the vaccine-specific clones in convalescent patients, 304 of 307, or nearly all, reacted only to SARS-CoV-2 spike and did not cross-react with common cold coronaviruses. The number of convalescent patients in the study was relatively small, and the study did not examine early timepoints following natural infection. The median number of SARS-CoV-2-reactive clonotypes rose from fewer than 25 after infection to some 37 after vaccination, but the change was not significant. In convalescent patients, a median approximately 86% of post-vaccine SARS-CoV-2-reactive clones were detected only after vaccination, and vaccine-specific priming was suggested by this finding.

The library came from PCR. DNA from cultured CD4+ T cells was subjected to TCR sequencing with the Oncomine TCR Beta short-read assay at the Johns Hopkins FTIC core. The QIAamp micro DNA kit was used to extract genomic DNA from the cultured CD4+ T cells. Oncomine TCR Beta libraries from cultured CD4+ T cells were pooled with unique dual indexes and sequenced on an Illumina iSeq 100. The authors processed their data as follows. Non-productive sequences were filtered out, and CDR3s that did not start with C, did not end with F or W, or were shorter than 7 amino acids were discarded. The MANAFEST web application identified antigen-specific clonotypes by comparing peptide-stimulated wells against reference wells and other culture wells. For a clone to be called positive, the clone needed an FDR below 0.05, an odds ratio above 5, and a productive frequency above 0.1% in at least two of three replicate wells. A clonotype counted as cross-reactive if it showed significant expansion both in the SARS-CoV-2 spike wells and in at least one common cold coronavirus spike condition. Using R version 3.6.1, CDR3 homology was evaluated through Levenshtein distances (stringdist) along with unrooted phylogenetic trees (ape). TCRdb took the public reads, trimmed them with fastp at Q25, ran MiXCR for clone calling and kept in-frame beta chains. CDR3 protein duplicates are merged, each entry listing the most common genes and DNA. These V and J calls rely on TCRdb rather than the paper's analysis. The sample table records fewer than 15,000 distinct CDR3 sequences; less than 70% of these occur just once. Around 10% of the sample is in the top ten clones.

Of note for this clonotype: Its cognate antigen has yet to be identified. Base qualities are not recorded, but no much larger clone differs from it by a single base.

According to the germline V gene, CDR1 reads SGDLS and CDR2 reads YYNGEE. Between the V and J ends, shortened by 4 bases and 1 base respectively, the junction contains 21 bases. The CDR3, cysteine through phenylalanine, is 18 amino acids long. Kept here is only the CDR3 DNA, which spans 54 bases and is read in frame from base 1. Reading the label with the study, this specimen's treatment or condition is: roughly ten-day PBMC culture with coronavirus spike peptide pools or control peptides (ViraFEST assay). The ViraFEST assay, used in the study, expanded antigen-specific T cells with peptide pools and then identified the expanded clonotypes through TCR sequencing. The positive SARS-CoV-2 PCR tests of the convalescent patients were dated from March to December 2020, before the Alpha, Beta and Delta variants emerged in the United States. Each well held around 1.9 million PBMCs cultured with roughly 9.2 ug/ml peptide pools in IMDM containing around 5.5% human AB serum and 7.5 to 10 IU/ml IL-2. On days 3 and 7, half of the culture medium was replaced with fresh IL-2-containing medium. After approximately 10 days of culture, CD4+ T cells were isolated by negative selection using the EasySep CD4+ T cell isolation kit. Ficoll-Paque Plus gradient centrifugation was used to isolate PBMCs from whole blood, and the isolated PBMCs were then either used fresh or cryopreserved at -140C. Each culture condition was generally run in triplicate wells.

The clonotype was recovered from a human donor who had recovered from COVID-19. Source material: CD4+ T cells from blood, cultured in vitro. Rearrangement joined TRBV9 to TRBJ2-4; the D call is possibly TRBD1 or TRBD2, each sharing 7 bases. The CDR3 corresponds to CASSPGGGTNRAKNIQYF. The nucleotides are TGTGCCAGCAGCCCAGGGGGGGGCACAAATAGGGCCAAAAACATTCAGTACTTC.